The following is a TCR beta chain sequence with its context. The CDR3 is 14 amino acids. Per germline, CDR1 MNHEY and CDR2 SVGAGI. The junction had 8 bases not matched to a gene; V was cut back by 6 bases and J by 8 bases. This sample stems from a study of blood T cell repertoires in COVID-19. Study in general: Donors in the United States, Italy and Spain gave samples during acute or convalescent COVID-19. T cells, B-cell-depleted T cells, or PBMCs provided the cDNA or gDNA that served as material.

As processed by the authors: The authors estimated nucleated cell counts from reference gene primer amplification. Assay used: immunoSEQ multiplex PCR; TCRdb lists only in-frame clones, some missing. For V, J and clone size, that table is used; D and trimming come from the DNA. In the table there are tens of thousands of clones, 86% of which are singletons. The receptor was isolated from a man at least 80 years old with active COVID-19. This sequence joins TRBV6-5 and TRBJ2-1; 9 bases fit TRBD2. The sequenced sample consisted of peripheral blood. The DNA for the CDR3 is TGTGCCAGCAGATCGGGGACTAGCATCCATGAGCAGTTCTTC. Translated, it gives CASRSGTSIHEQFF.